The T cell receptor (beta chain) under discussion was sequenced for a study of blood T cell repertoires in COVID-19. Study overall: Researchers got acute and convalescent COVID-19 samples from the United States, Italy and Spain.

Trimming cost V 8 bases and J 3 bases, with 20 bases left between them. Germline V gives CDR1 MNHNY, CDR2 SVGAGI (reference sequence). This CDR3 comprises 15 residues. This clone showed up just once. In the authors' methods: Nucleated cell counts were estimated from reference gene primer amplification. Only in-frame clones appear in the TCRdb table, and some are missing; sequencing was by immunoSEQ multiplex PCR. Clone size and V and J calls were adopted from that table, with D and trimming inferred from the DNA. Of some 120,000 clones in the sample, 80% to 90% were seen once. The chain has TRBV6-6 and TRBJ2-7, with D possibly TRBD2 on 6 matching bases. The TCR was taken from a woman in her sixties or seventies with acute or convalescent COVID-19. Sequences were obtained from peripheral blood. The CDR3: CASGPPVQDYYEQYF. The CDR3 DNA sequence: TGTGCCAGCGGCCCGCCGGTACAGGACTACTACGAGCAGTACTTC.